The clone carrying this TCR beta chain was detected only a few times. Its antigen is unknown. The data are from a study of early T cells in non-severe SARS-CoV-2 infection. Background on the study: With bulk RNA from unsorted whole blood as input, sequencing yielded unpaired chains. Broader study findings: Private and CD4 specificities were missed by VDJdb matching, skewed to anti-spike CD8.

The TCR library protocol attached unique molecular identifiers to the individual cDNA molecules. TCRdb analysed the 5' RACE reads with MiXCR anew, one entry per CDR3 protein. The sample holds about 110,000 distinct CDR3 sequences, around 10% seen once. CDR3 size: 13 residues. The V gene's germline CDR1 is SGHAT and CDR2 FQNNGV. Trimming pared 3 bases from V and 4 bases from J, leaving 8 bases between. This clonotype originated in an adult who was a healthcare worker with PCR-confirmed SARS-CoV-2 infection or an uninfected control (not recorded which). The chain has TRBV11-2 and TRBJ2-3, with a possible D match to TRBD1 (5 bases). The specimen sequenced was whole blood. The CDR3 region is CASSFRQPDTQYF. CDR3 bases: TGTGCCAGCAGCTTTCGACAGCCAGATACGCAGTATTTT.